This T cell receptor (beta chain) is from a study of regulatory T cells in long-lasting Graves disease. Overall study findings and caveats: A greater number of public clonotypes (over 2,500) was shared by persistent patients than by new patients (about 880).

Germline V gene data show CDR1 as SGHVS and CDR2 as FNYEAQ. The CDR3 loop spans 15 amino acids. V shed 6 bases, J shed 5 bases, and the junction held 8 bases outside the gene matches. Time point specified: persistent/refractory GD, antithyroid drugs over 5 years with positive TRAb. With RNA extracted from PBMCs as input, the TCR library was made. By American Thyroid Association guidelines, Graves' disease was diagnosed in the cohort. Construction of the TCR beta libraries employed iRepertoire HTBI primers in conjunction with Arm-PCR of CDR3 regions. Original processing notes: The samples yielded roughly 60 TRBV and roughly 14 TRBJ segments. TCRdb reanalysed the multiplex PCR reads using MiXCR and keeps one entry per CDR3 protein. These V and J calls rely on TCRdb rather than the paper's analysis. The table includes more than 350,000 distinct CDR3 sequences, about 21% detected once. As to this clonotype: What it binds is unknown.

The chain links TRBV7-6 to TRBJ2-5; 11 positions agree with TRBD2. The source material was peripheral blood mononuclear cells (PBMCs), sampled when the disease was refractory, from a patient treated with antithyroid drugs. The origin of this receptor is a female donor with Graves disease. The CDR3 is CASRRTSGSWETQYF. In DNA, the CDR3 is TGTGCCAGCAGACGAACTAGCGGGAGTTGGGAGACCCAGTACTTC. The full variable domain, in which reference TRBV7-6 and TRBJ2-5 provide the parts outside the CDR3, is GAGVSQSPRYKVTKRGQDVALRCDPISGHVSLYWYRQALGQGPEFLTYFNYEAQQDKSGLPNDRFSAERPEGSISTLTIQRTEQRDSAMYRCASRRTSGSWETQYFGPGTRLLVL.